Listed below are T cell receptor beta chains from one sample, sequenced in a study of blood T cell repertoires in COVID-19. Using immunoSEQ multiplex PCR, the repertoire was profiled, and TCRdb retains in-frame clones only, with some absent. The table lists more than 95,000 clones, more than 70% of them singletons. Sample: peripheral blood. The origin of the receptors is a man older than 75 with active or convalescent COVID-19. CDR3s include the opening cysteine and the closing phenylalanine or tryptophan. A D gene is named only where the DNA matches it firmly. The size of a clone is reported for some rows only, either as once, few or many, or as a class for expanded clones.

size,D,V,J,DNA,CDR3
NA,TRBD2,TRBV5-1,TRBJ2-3,TGCGCCAGCAGCCTCGCGGGGGGGATCATAGATACGCAGTATTTT,CASSLAGGIIDTQYF
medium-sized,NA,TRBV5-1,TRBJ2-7,TGCGCCAGCAGCATCGGACAGTACGAGCAGTACTTC,CASSIGQYEQYF
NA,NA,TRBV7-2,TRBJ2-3,TGTGCCAGCAGCTTATTTTTTTCGGGGTTGGATACGCAGTATTTT,CASSLFFSGLDTQYF
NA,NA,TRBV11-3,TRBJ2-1,TGTGCCAGCAGCTCCGAGCCGGGGGACAATGAGCAGTTCTTC,CASSSEPGDNEQFF
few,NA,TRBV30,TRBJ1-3,TGTGCCTGGAGCCCTCGGACTGGGGGAAACACCATATATTTT,CAWSPRTGGNTIYF
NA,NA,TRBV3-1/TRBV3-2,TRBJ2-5,TGTGCCAGCAGCCAAGATTGGGCTAGCTCGTACCAAGAGACCCAGTACTTC,CASSQDWASSYQETQYF
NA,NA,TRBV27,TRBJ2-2,TGTGCCAGCAGCAGGGGAACCGGGGAGCTGTTTTTT,CASSRGTGELFF
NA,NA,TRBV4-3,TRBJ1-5,TGCGCCAGCAGCCAATGGGGGGGCGGGGCTGTCGGCAATCAGCCCCAGCATTTT,CASSQWGGGAVGNQPQHF
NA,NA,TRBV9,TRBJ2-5,TGTGCCAGCAGCGTAGGATCCTTTACTAGCCTTGAGACCCAGTACTTC,CASSVGSFTSLETQYF
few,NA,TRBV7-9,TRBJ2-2,TGTGCCAGCAGCCCCCATCGGGTCTCTGCCGGGGAGCTGTTTTTT,CASSPHRVSAGELFF
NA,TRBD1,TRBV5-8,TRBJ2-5,TGTGCCAGCCCCGGGACAGGGGAACACTCAAAGAAAGAGACCCAGTACTTC,CASPGTGEHSKKETQYF
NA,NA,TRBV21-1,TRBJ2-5,TGTGCCAGCAGCAAAGAGGCGGACTCTACCACCCAAGAGACCCAGTACTTC,CASSKEADSTTQETQYF
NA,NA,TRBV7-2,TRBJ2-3,TGTGCCAGCAGCTTAGCGGGGGCCCGCACAGATACGCAGTATTTT,CASSLAGARTDTQYF
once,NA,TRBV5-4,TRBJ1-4,TGTGCCAGCAGCTCAGGGCGAACTAATGAAAAACTGTTTTTT,CASSSGRTNEKLFF
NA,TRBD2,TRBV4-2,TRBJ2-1,TGTGCCAGCAGCCAACGCGCGGGGGGTTCCTACAATGAGCAGTTCTTC,CASSQRAGGSYNEQFF
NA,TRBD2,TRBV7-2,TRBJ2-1,TGTGCCAGCAGCTTAGCAGGACTAGCAGGAGGGGAGCAGTTCTTC,CASSLAGLAGGEQFF